One and the same sample provided the 24 T cell receptor beta chains below, sequenced in a study of OX40 agonist ivuxolimab in advanced cancers. Here immunoSEQ multiplex PCR was the method, and the copy in TCRdb shows in-frame clones only, minus some. The sample consists of tens of thousands of clones, approximately 91% of them appearing once. The source material was CD4+ or CD8+ T cells sorted from blood, sampled in a trial of the OX40 agonist ivuxolimab. The origin of the receptors is an adult with an advanced solid tumor such as melanoma, head and neck, liver or kidney cancer.

The chain is built from TRBV6-5 and TRBJ2-3, with 9 bases matching TRBD2. The CDR3 loop spans 14 amino acids. J was trimmed by 3 bases and V by 6 bases; bases with no gene match: 4. The V gene's germline CDR1 is MNHEY and CDR2 SVGAGI. CDR3 in DNA: TGTGCCAGCAGGCGGGGGGGCAGGACAGATACGCAGTATTTT. It codes for CASRRGGRTDTQYF.

CDR3 nucleotides: TGTGCCAGTAGTATCCTCTTCCAGGGGAACACTGAAGCTTTCTTT. Translated, it gives CASSILFQGNTEAFF. The chain employs TRBV19 and TRBJ1-1, with D possibly being TRBD1 (5 bases). Germline loops: CDR1 LNHDA, CDR2 SQIVND (reference sequence). This CDR3 is 15 amino acids long. Trimming stripped 3 bases from V and 1 base from J, with 12 bases between.

The chain combines TRBV2 with TRBJ2-1; D perhaps matches TRBD2 (6 bases). The CDR3 extends over 16 amino acids. Deletions cut 3 bases from V and 0 bases from J, with 12 bases between. CDR1 and CDR2 from the germline V gene are SNHLY and FYNNEI. Here the CDR3 reads CASSDMAGRSYNEQFF. CDR3 DNA: TGTGCCAGCAGTGACATGGCGGGACGCTCCTACAATGAGCAGTTCTTC.

The V gene is TRBV5-5, the J gene TRBJ2-3, with D possibly TRBD2 on 5 matching bases. CDR1 and CDR2 (germline): SGHKS, YYEKEE (reference sequence). Deletions cut 0 bases from V and 6 bases from J, with 8 bases between. The CDR3 runs to 13 residues. The CDR3: CASSLGPGDTQYF. DNA for the CDR3: TGTGCCAGCAGCTTGGGGCCGGGGGATACGCAGTATTTT.

This clone was seen only once. The J gene is TRBJ1-2, the V gene TRBV11-2, with 8 bases that match TRBD1. V gave up 5 bases and J gave up 7 bases; unmatched junction bases: 9. The germline gives CDR1 SGHAT, CDR2 FQNNGV. This CDR3 is 14 amino acids long. For the CDR3, the DNA is TGTGCCAGCAGCCCTTCGACAGGGGCAGGTGGCTACACCTTC. It translates to CASSPSTGAGGYTF. Full variable domain (outside the CDR3, taken from reference TRBV11-2 and TRBJ1-2): EAGVAQSPRYKIIEKRQSVAFWCNPISGHATLYWYQQILGQGPKLLIQFQNNGVVDDSQLPKDRFSAERLKGVDSTLKIQPAKLEDSAVYLCASSPSTGAGGYTFGSGTRLTVV.

The CDR3 coding sequence is TGTGCCAGCAGCACCTTCGACGTTGGACAACCATTCAAACGCAATCAGCCCCAGCATTTT. Its translation is CASSTFDVGQPFKRNQPQHF. This chain uses TRBV21-1 with TRBJ1-5; the table gives TRBD1 as D, unverified against the DNA. TRBV21-1 is listed as a pseudogene. The CDR3 is 20 amino acids.

The chain couples TRBV7-9 to TRBJ1-2; the D gene is possibly TRBD1 (5 bases). CDR1 is SEHNR and CDR2 is FQNEAQ in the germline V gene (reference sequence). The V gene lost 1 base and the J gene lost 6 bases, with 9 bases spanning the gap. This CDR3 contains 13 residues. The CDR3 loop is CASSLVAGHGYTF. The CDR3 DNA is TGTGCCAGCAGCTTAGTCGCAGGGCATGGCTACACCTTC.

This clone was detected a few times. J is TRBJ1-2 and V is TRBV2; D ambiguous. Between the trimmed V and J ends, which lost 7 bases and 4 bases, there was a span of 10 bases. Germline lookup yields CDR1 SNHLY and CDR2 FYNNEI. CDR3 size: 12 residues. CDR3 sequence: CASKRLSYGYTF. CDR3 nucleotides: TGTGCCAGCAAACGACTGAGCTATGGCTACACCTTC.

This rearrangement joins TRBV28 to TRBJ2-2; D remains ambiguous. CDR3 length: 15 residues. Germline V gene sequence: CDR1 MDHEN, CDR2 SYDVKM. Trimming pared 2 bases from V and 1 base from J, leaving 8 bases between. DNA of the CDR3: TGTGCCAGCAGTTTAGAACTACTGAACACCGGGGAGCTGTTTTTT. Residues: CASSLELLNTGELFF.

This sequence joins TRBV4-1 and TRBJ2-5; maybe TRBD1 (6 bases). This CDR3 is built from 14 residues. V lost 3 bases, J lost 1 base, and 9 bases lay in between. The germline gives CDR1 MGHRA, CDR2 YSYEKL. The CDR3 DNA reads TGCGCCAGCAGCCACGACAGGATCCAAGAGACCCAGTACTTC. It specifies CASSHDRIQETQYF.

The chain joins TRBV7-8 to TRBJ2-7; 7 bases map to TRBD1. The CDR3 is 15 amino acids. V dropped 0 bases and J dropped 5; count of bases not matched to a gene: 7. The germline CDR1 and CDR2 sequences are SGHVS and FQNEAQ. CDR3 protein: CASSLAVVTGNEQYF. CDR3 nucleotides: TGTGCCAGCAGCTTAGCTGTTGTGACAGGGAACGAGCAGTACTTC.

V is TRBV7-9 and J is TRBJ2-7; 9 positions match TRBD2. This CDR3 comprises 16 residues. CDR1 is SEHNR and CDR2 is FQNEAQ in the germline V gene (reference sequence). The V gene end was trimmed by 4 bases and the J gene end by 2 bases; junction bases not matched to a gene: 9. The CDR3 DNA is TGTGCCAGCAGCTATAGCGGGAGCGGTTCCCCCTACGAGCAGTACTTC. Translated, it gives CASSYSGSGSPYEQYF.

V usage is TRBV7-2 and J usage is TRBJ2-5, with 7 positions matching TRBD1. CDR3 length: 12 residues. CDR1 and CDR2 from the germline V gene are SGHTA and FQGNSA. Trimming removed 4 bases from V and 7 bases from J; junction bases left unmatched: 3. CDR3 coding DNA: TGTGCCAGCAGCTCGTCAGGGGGGACCCAGTACTTC. It codes for CASSSSGGTQYF.

Of note for this clone: Other DNA sequences within the sample encode an identical CDR3. The CDR3 DNA reads TGTGCCAGCAGTTTAGGCAGCTATGGCTACACCTTC. It encodes CASSLGSYGYTF. The chain has TRBV28 and TRBJ1-2; unclear D gene. Germline V lookup: CDR1 MDHEN, CDR2 SYDVKM. V shed 2 bases and J shed 4 bases, with 5 bases lying between them. The CDR3 length is 12 residues.

This chain connects TRBV19 to TRBJ1-1, with no clear D. This CDR3 region has 14 residues. The V end lost 3 bases, the J end lost 1 base, and 9 bases lay between the germline ends. Germline-derived CDR1 and CDR2 are LNHDA and SQIVND (reference sequence). CDR3 amino acids: CASSIGRPNTEAFF. For the CDR3, the DNA is TGTGCCAGTAGTATCGGACGCCCGAACACTGAAGCTTTCTTT.

This rearrangement joins TRBV7-2 to TRBJ1-5; D is unresolved. CDR3 length: 13 residues. Germline V gene lookup returns CDR1 SGHTA and CDR2 FQGNSA. Trimming removed 5 bases from V and 7 bases from J, with 12 bases in between. CDR3 in amino acids: CASSLDPRQPQHF. The CDR3 region has the DNA TGTGCCAGCAGCCTAGACCCTAGACAGCCCCAGCATTTT. Full variable domain (missing parts from reference TRBV7-2 and TRBJ1-5): GAGVSQSPSNKVTEKGKDVELRCDPISGHTALYWYRQSLGQGLEFLIYFQGNSAPDKSGLPSDRFSAERTGGSVSTLTIQRTQQEDSAVYLCASSLDPRQPQHFGDGTRLSIL.

CDR3 region: CASSLDRGSTYEQFF. CDR3 bases: TGTGCCAGCAGCTTAGACCGGGGCTCAACTTATGAGCAGTTCTTC. The rearrangement joins TRBV5-4 to TRBJ2-1; TRBD1 or TRBD2 may be the D gene (5 bases each). The CDR3 extends over 15 amino acids. V was shortened by 2 bases and J by 8 bases, with 17 bases between the two germline ends. CDR1 is SGHNT and CDR2 is YYREEE in the germline V gene (reference sequence).

The table lists this clone with a few counts. One end of the junction fails to match germline, which may point to a read error. DNA of the CDR3: TGTGCCAGCAGTGAATTCCCTAGGGTCCATTTC. This codes for CASSEFPRVHF. The rearrangement uses TRBV2 and TRBJ2-7; D not certain. CDR1 SNHLY and CDR2 FYNNEI come from the germline V gene. The CDR3 length is 11 residues.

The V gene is TRBV19, the J gene TRBJ1-5; 8 bases are shared with TRBD1. CDR1 LNHDA and CDR2 SQIVND come from the germline V gene (reference sequence). V dropped 7 bases and J dropped 6; count of bases not matched to a gene: 11. This CDR3 region has 15 residues. The CDR3 here is CASTPARGQAQPQHF. The CDR3 coding sequence is TGTGCCAGTACCCCCGCCAGGGGGCAGGCTCAGCCCCAGCATTTT.

The chain links TRBV7-9 to TRBJ2-3, with D tentatively TRBD1 (6 bases). Deletions cut 1 base from V and 1 base from J, with 12 bases between. Germline V gene data show CDR1 as SEHNR and CDR2 as FQNEAQ (reference sequence). The CDR3 is 16 residues long. The DNA for the CDR3 is TGTGCCAGCAGCTTAGTTCTAGGGGGTGGCACAGATACGCAGTATTTT. It encodes CASSLVLGGGTDTQYF. The full variable domain, completed using reference TRBV7-9 and TRBJ2-3, is DTGVSQNPRHKITKRGQNVTFRCDPISEHNRLYWYRQTLGQGPEFLTYFQNEAQLEKSRLLSDRFSAERPKGSFSTLEIQRTEQGDSAMYLCASSLVLGGGTDTQYFGPGTRLTVL.

As concerns this clone: The DNA is omitted, as the CDR3 cannot be located on it reliably, and the CDR3 follows TCRdb's listing. The chain uses TRBV12-2 and TRBJ2-7; the table's D call of TRBD1 was not tested on the DNA. TRBV12-2 constitutes a pseudogene. With termini counted, the CDR3 has 18 amino acids. The CDR3 sequence is CASRLRSSGQGTRYEQYF.

The V and J genes are TRBV7-3 and TRBJ1-4, with D tentatively TRBD1 (6 bases). Trimming pared 5 bases from V and 8 bases from J, leaving 33 bases between. CDR3 length: 20 residues. CDR1 is SGHTA, CDR2 FQGTGA, per germline. In DNA form, the CDR3 reads TGTGCCAGCAGCCAGGATCCGATTCGACAGGAGGAGGGGATTAGGGAAAAACTGTTTTTT. As protein: CASSQDPIRQEEGIREKLFF.

The gene calls are TRBV5-1 and TRBJ2-1; TRBD1 might be the D (5 bases). V lost 5 bases to trimming and J lost 3 bases, with 15 bases between them. Germline V lookup: CDR1 SGHRS, CDR2 YFSETQ. The CDR3 totals 15 residues. CDR3 sequence reads: CASSPRQGVYNEQFF. The CDR3 DNA follows: TGCGCCAGCAGTCCAAGACAAGGGGTCTACAATGAGCAGTTCTTC.

This chain joins TRBV7-2 and TRBJ2-7; TRBD2 matches at 7 bases. The germline V gene has CDR1 SGHTA and CDR2 FQGNSA. This CDR3 contains 16 residues. V trimming: 3 bases; J trimming: 1 base; junction bases outside the gene matches: 9. CDR3 protein: CASSFSFGGGSYEQYF. CDR3 nucleotide sequence: TGTGCCAGCAGCTTTTCCTTTGGCGGGGGTTCCTACGAGCAGTACTTC. The complete variable domain, with remaining parts taken from reference TRBV7-2 and TRBJ2-7, reads GAGVSQSPSNKVTEKGKDVELRCDPISGHTALYWYRQSLGQGLEFLIYFQGNSAPDKSGLPSDRFSAERTGGSVSTLTIQRTQQEDSAVYLCASSFSFGGGSYEQYFGPGTRLTVT.